Listed below are T cell receptor beta chains from one sample, sequenced in a study of blood T cells in healthy people across ages. TCRdb ran MiXCR on the 5' RACE reads and lists one entry per CDR3 protein. The table lists hundreds of thousands of distinct CDR3 sequences, 22% of them singletons. Specimen: blood. All receptors derive from a man aged 70-80 years in good health. CDR3s include the opening cysteine and the closing phenylalanine or tryptophan. Fields, in order: clone size, J gene, V gene, D gene, CDR3 DNA, CDR3 protein. The D gene is left open where the match is weak. Clone size is stated in some rows and not others, as once, few, many or a class when expanded.

size: few; J: TRBJ1-4; V: TRBV9; D: .; DNA: TGTGCCAGCAGCGCATCATCAGGGTCTGCAACTAATGAAAAACTGTTTTTT; CDR3: CASSASSGSATNEKLFF
size: few; J: TRBJ2-2; V: TRBV5-4; D: .; DNA: TGTGCCAGCAGCTTCGACAGCAATCGACTGTTTTTT; CDR3: CASSFDSNRLFF
size: many; J: TRBJ2-1; V: TRBV29-1; D: .; DNA: TGCAGCGCTGCCCCAGCGGGTAACAATGAGCAGTTCTTC; CDR3: CSAAPAGNNEQFF
size: .; J: TRBJ1-2; V: TRBV10-3; D: .; DNA: TGTGCCATCAGGGATAACAGGGAAGGCAATAACTATGGCTACACCTTC; CDR3: CAIRDNREGNNYGYTF
size: .; J: TRBJ2-3; V: TRBV18; D: TRBD1; DNA: TGTGCCAGCTCATTGAGGGGGCCAACTAGCACAGATACGCAGTATTTT; CDR3: CASSLRGPTSTDTQYF
size: few; J: TRBJ2-7; V: TRBV10-3; D: TRBD1; DNA: TGTGCCATCAGCACAGGGGCCTCCTACGAGCAGTACTTC; CDR3: CAISTGASYEQYF
size: many; J: TRBJ2-7; V: TRBV6-1; D: TRBD2; DNA: TGTGCCAGCAGGGTAGCGGGGGGAACCTACGAGCAGTACTTC; CDR3: CASRVAGGTYEQYF
size: .; J: TRBJ2-3; V: TRBV9; D: .; DNA: TGTGCCAGCAGCGTTATGATGGGGACCCTCGCAGATACGCAGTATTTT; CDR3: CASSVMMGTLADTQYF
size: few; J: TRBJ2-3; V: TRBV4-3; D: .; DNA: TGCGCCAGCAGCCCAAGGCAGTATAGCACAGATACGCAGTATTTT; CDR3: CASSPRQYSTDTQYF
size: .; J: TRBJ1-3; V: TRBV6-5; D: .; DNA: TGTGCCAGCAGTTACGACAGCTACTCTGGAAACACCATATATTTT; CDR3: CASSYDSYSGNTIYF
size: few; J: TRBJ1-3; V: TRBV18; D: .; DNA: TGTGCCAGCTCACCAAGGCTAACCGGAACAGGAGCAAACACCATATATTTT; CDR3: CASSPRLTGTGANTIYF
size: few; J: TRBJ1-2; V: TRBV5-1; D: TRBD1; DNA: TGCGCCAGCAGCTTCGGGACAGGGAGAGAGGATGGCTACACCTTC; CDR3: CASSFGTGREDGYTF
size: .; J: TRBJ1-3; V: TRBV7-8; D: .; DNA: TGTGCCAGCAGCCCTGAGGGGAGTCGTGGAAACACCATATATTTT; CDR3: CASSPEGSRGNTIYF
size: .; J: TRBJ2-7; V: TRBV7-9; D: .; DNA: TGTGCCAGCAGCTTTACCCTGGTCGAGCAGTACTTC; CDR3: CASSFTLVEQYF
size: .; J: TRBJ1-4; V: TRBV7-8; D: .; DNA: TGTGCCAGCAGCCCGGGAAGGTCCCTCAAGGAAAAACTGTTTTTT; CDR3: CASSPGRSLKEKLFF
size: .; J: TRBJ2-1; V: TRBV7-8; D: TRBD2; DNA: TGTGCCAGCAGCTTAAAGCGGGGGGGCTCCTACAATGAGCAGTTCTTC; CDR3: CASSLKRGGSYNEQFF
size: few; J: TRBJ2-1; V: TRBV2; D: .; DNA: TGTGCCAGCAGTGAGGAAGAAATGGGTGAGCAGTTCTTC; CDR3: CASSEEEMGEQFF
size: .; J: TRBJ1-1; V: TRBV3-1; D: .; DNA: TGTGCCAGCAGCCCCCGTTTAGGTACGAACACTGAAGCTTTCTTT; CDR3: CASSPRLGTNTEAFF
size: few; J: TRBJ1-1; V: TRBV12-3/TRBV12-4; D: .; DNA: TGTGCCAGCAGTTTATATGGGGGAGGTGGTACTGAAGCTTTCTTT; CDR3: CASSLYGGGGTEAFF
size: .; J: TRBJ2-3; V: TRBV14; D: TRBD2; DNA: TGTGCCAGCAGCCAGCAACTAGCGGACACAGATACGCAGTATTTT; CDR3: CASSQQLADTDTQYF
size: once; J: TRBJ2-5; V: TRBV12-3/TRBV12-4; D: .; DNA: TGTGCCAGCAGTCCAACAGGTTGGGCGACCCAGTACTTC; CDR3: CASSPTGWATQYF
size: many; J: TRBJ2-1; V: TRBV4-2; D: TRBD2; DNA: TGTGCCAGCAGCCCTACGACTAGCGGGGGTAGGTCCTACAATGAGCAGTTCTTC; CDR3: CASSPTTSGGRSYNEQFF
size: .; J: TRBJ2-5; V: TRBV3-1; D: TRBD1; DNA: TGTGCCAGCAGCCACAGGGGGCCTAATGGAGAGACCCAGTACTTC; CDR3: CASSHRGPNGETQYF
size: once; J: TRBJ2-2; V: TRBV7-2; D: TRBD2; DNA: TGTGCCAGCAGCGTCCGGGTGCTAGCGGGGTACACCGGGGAGCTGTTTTTT; CDR3: CASSVRVLAGYTGELFF
size: .; J: TRBJ2-1; V: TRBV20-1; D: TRBD2; DNA: TGCAGTGCTAGAGATGGGACTAGTGCCGAGCGGGATGAGCAGTTCTTC; CDR3: CSARDGTSAERDEQFF
size: .; J: TRBJ2-6; V: TRBV5-1; D: .; DNA: TGCGCCAGCAGCTTGAGTCCCGGAAGCTCTGGGGCCAACGTCCTGACTTTC; CDR3: CASSLSPGSSGANVLTF
size: few; J: TRBJ1-1; V: TRBV24-1; D: TRBD1; DNA: TGTGCCACCAGTGATAACAGGGGGGGTTTCACTGAAGCTTTCTTT; CDR3: CATSDNRGGFTEAFF
size: few; J: TRBJ2-1; V: TRBV5-1; D: TRBD1; DNA: TGCGCCAGCAGCATATGGGACAGGGGATACAATGAGCAGTTCTTC; CDR3: CASSIWDRGYNEQFF
size: many; J: TRBJ2-5; V: TRBV29-1; D: TRBD1; DNA: TGCAGCGTGGGGGACAGTTGGAAGTTCTTC; CDR3: CSVGDSWKFF
size: .; J: TRBJ1-2; V: TRBV12-3/TRBV12-4; D: .; DNA: TGTGCCAGCAGTCCCGGGAGGGCCTATGGCTACACCTTC; CDR3: CASSPGRAYGYTF
size: many; J: TRBJ2-5; V: TRBV20-1; D: TRBD1; DNA: TGCAGTGCGGAAGGACAGGGGAAGACCCAGTACTTC; CDR3: CSAEGQGKTQYF
size: few; J: TRBJ1-2; V: TRBV12-3/TRBV12-4; D: .; DNA: TGTGCCAGCAGTTATTCACAGGGTTACGGCTACACCTTC; CDR3: CASSYSQGYGYTF
size: few; J: TRBJ2-3; V: TRBV20-1; D: .; DNA: TGCAGTGGGGGACTTAGCGCAGATACGCAGTATTTT; CDR3: CSGGLSADTQYF
size: once; J: TRBJ2-5; V: TRBV10-3; D: TRBD2; DNA: TGTGCCATCAGTGAGGTAGCGGGAGGGCAGGAGACCCAGTACTTC; CDR3: CAISEVAGGQETQYF
size: few; J: TRBJ1-3; V: TRBV11-2; D: .; DNA: TGTGCCAGCAGCTGGGGGAGAGCTGGAAACACCATATATTTT; CDR3: CASSWGRAGNTIYF
size: few; J: TRBJ2-3; V: TRBV4-3; D: TRBD2; DNA: TGCGCCAGCAGCTCCTCGGGACTAGCGACCACAGATACGCAGTATTTT; CDR3: CASSSSGLATTDTQYF
size: .; J: TRBJ2-4; V: TRBV12-3/TRBV12-4; D: TRBD1; DNA: TGTGCCAGCAGCTGGGACAGACACATTCAGTACTTC; CDR3: CASSWDRHIQYF
size: few; J: TRBJ2-3; V: TRBV11-3; D: TRBD2; DNA: TGTGCCAGCAGCTTAGTTCGGCTAGCGGGGCGGTCAGATACGCAGTATTTT; CDR3: CASSLVRLAGRSDTQYF
size: few; J: TRBJ1-5; V: TRBV12-3/TRBV12-4; D: .; DNA: TGTGCCAGCAGTTCATTGCAGCTCTTCAATCAGCCCCAGCATTTT; CDR3: CASSSLQLFNQPQHF
size: .; J: TRBJ1-6; V: TRBV11-3; D: .; DNA: TGTGCCAGCAGCACCTATGGAGGACCCCTCCACTTT; CDR3: CASSTYGGPLHF
size: few; J: TRBJ2-7; V: TRBV20-1; D: .; DNA: TGCAGTGCTAGGAAAACCGGGGGGCGGACCTACGAGCAGTACTTC; CDR3: CSARKTGGRTYEQYF
size: .; J: TRBJ2-1; V: TRBV5-1; D: TRBD1; DNA: TGCGCCAGCAGCTTGGTTGGGACAGGTTACAATGAGCAGTTCTTC; CDR3: CASSLVGTGYNEQFF
size: few; J: TRBJ1-2; V: TRBV20-1; D: .; DNA: TGCAGTGCTAGACAGGTTTCGGGTTTTTATGGCTACACCTTC; CDR3: CSARQVSGFYGYTF
size: .; J: TRBJ2-3; V: TRBV14; D: .; DNA: TGTGCCAGCAGCCAAGTGCGTATTGGGGCGGATACGCAGTATTTT; CDR3: CASSQVRIGADTQYF
size: few; J: TRBJ1-1; V: TRBV10-3; D: .; DNA: TGTGCCATCAGTGAGTCCGGACACAACACTGAAGCTTTCTTT; CDR3: CAISESGHNTEAFF
size: .; J: TRBJ2-4; V: TRBV6-1; D: .; DNA: TGTGCCAGCAGTGAAGGGTTTATGAGAATAGCCAAAAACATTCAGTACTTC; CDR3: CASSEGFMRIAKNIQYF
size: few; J: TRBJ2-7; V: TRBV5-1; D: .; DNA: TGCGCCAGCAGCAACGGCGCTGGGTCAACCGAGCAGTACTTC; CDR3: CASSNGAGSTEQYF
size: .; J: TRBJ2-2; V: TRBV4-2; D: TRBD1; DNA: TGTGCCAGTAGAGACAGGGGGTGGTTAAGCGGGGAGCTGTTTTTT; CDR3: CASRDRGWLSGELFF
size: .; J: TRBJ2-5; V: TRBV5-1; D: .; DNA: TGCGCCAGCAGCTCGAGGGGACTCGACGGAGAGACCCAGTACTTC; CDR3: CASSSRGLDGETQYF
size: few; J: TRBJ2-5; V: TRBV2; D: TRBD2; DNA: TGTGCCAGCAGTGATCTAGCGGGAGTCGGGGAGACCCAGTACTTC; CDR3: CASSDLAGVGETQYF
size: few; J: TRBJ2-3; V: TRBV12-3/TRBV12-4; D: TRBD2; DNA: TGTGCCAGCACCTCGTATAGCGGGGCAACAGATACGCAGTATTTT; CDR3: CASTSYSGATDTQYF
size: few; J: TRBJ1-4; V: TRBV28; D: .; DNA: TGTGCCAGCACCAGGACCGACCTCCTTAATGAAAAACTGTTTTTT; CDR3: CASTRTDLLNEKLFF
size: .; J: TRBJ1-4; V: TRBV6-5; D: .; DNA: TGTGCCAGCAGTTACTCGCCAAGGGAGGGGGAAAAACTGTTTTTT; CDR3: CASSYSPREGEKLFF
size: .; J: TRBJ2-3; V: TRBV6-5; D: TRBD2; DNA: TGTGCCAGCAGCCAAGCGGGAGGGCTGACAGATACGCAGTATTTT; CDR3: CASSQAGGLTDTQYF
size: many; J: TRBJ2-3; V: TRBV29-1; D: .; DNA: TGCAGCGTTGAAGGCCCGGCCGGCACAGATACGCAGTATTTT; CDR3: CSVEGPAGTDTQYF
size: many; J: TRBJ2-7; V: TRBV5-1; D: .; DNA: TGCGCCAGCGGACCGAACACCTACGAGCAGTACTTC; CDR3: CASGPNTYEQYF
size: .; J: TRBJ2-3; V: TRBV20-1; D: .; DNA: TGCGGTGCCCAACCCCAGGGGAGAGATACGCAGTATTTT; CDR3: CGAQPQGRDTQYF
size: few; J: TRBJ2-5; V: TRBV3-1; D: .; DNA: TGTGCCAGCAGCCCCTCGGCTGAGGGGGAGACCCAGTACTTC; CDR3: CASSPSAEGETQYF
size: few; J: TRBJ1-5; V: TRBV10-3; D: .; DNA: TGTGCCATCAGTGAGAAACTAGAAGGGCCGGCTAGGCAGCCCCAGCATTTT; CDR3: CAISEKLEGPARQPQHF
size: .; J: TRBJ2-2; V: TRBV15; D: .; DNA: TGTGCCACCAGCAGAGAGCTGGGTGGGAACGGGGAGCTGTTTTTT; CDR3: CATSRELGGNGELFF